This T cell receptor (beta chain) emerged from a study of blood T cells in healthy people across ages. The CDR3 covers 15 residues. Germline-derived CDR1 and CDR2 are SGHTA and FQGNSA. Losses at the gene ends were 0 bases for V and 5 bases for J; bases not matched to a gene: 5. The authors ran a second PCR of about 7 to 12 cycles using a sample-barcoded 5' primer and a J-beta primer mix. TCRdb independently ran MiXCR on the 5' RACE reads; one entry per CDR3 protein. The sample lists more than 500,000 distinct CDR3 sequences; approximately 25% were seen once. This clonotype was found a few times. The chain combines TRBV7-2 with TRBJ2-5; TRBD2 matches at 8 bases. Sequencing was carried out using blood. The receptor's source is a woman in her 70s in good health. The CDR3 here is CASSLAVIAGETQYF. Written as DNA, the CDR3 is TGTGCCAGCAGCTTAGCGGTGATAGCGGGGGAGACCCAGTACTTC.